The text below deals with one TCR beta chain. Antigen specificity is unknown. This entry belongs to a study of vaccination and CD4 T cells after COVID-19. Study information: Once diagnosed, patients had post-COVID samples drawn a median around 110 days later (range 35 to 161). Study-wide results and caveats: In convalescent patients, a median approximately 90% of post-vaccine SARS-CoV-2-reactive clones appeared only after vaccination.

Treatment described: roughly 11-day PBMC culture with coronavirus spike peptide pools or control peptides (ViraFEST assay). ViraFEST relied on peptide pools to expand antigen-specific T cells; the TCRs were sequenced afterward. Cultured CD4+ T-cell DNA underwent Oncomine TCR Beta short-read sequencing. A single record per CDR3 protein comes from TCRdb applying MiXCR to the PCR reads. The table shows some 10,000 distinct CDR3 sequences, with nearly 25% occurring only once. CDR3 length equals 15 residues. V lost 6 bases and J lost 0; bases outside the gene matches: 4. Germline V gene lookup returns CDR1 MNHNS and CDR2 SASEGT.

Sequences were derived from CD4+ T cells from blood, cultured in vitro, sampled before SARS-CoV-2 vaccination. V usage is TRBV6-1 and J usage is TRBJ2-3; TRBD2 aligns across 9 bases. This clonotype was obtained from a human donor who received a COVID-19 vaccine. This chain's CDR3 is CASSPSGASTDTQYF. The CDR3 bases are TGTGCCAGCAGCCCTAGCGGGGCAAGCACAGATACGCAGTATTTT.